This TCR beta chain was observed in a study of T cell clusters in autoimmune cytopenias. The study's findings and limits: Physiological T cell clusters of healthy donors were apparently absent in primary autoimmune cytopenia patients.

This CDR3 has 14 residues. The germline V gene encodes CDR1 DFQATT and CDR2 SNEGSKA (reference sequence). One tube held mixed TRB-A and TRB-B primer pools for touch-down PCR. TCRdb reprocessed the multiplex PCR reads and stores each CDR3 protein as one record, lacking DNA. Its listing shows some 2,000 distinct CDR3 sequences. Roughly 40,000 genome equivalents of blood DNA were amplified for TRB. On this clonotype: Its antigen is currently unknown.

The sequenced sample consisted of peripheral blood. The chain links TRBV20-1 to TRBJ2-5; TCRdb proposes TRBD1, but this gene call is untestable without DNA. This clonotype was obtained from a human donor with an autoimmune cytopenia or autoimmune hepatitis (not recorded which). The CDR3 sequence is CSAPPSDTRRTQYF.